Shown below are 15 T cell receptor beta chains from a single sample sequenced in a study of blood T cell repertoires in COVID-19. Sequencing used immunoSEQ multiplex PCR; TCRdb keeps in-frame clones, though not all of them. The sample holds about 400,000 clones, 75% to 90% seen once. The sample was peripheral blood. These receptors were collected from a woman aged 55 to 70 with COVID-19, enrolled during active disease.

The chain has TRBV4-1 and TRBJ2-1, with a possible D match to TRBD1 (7 bases). The CDR3 loop spans 17 amino acids. Trimming took 2 bases from V and 3 from J, leaving 17 bases between them. Germline values: CDR1 MGHRA, CDR2 YSYEKL. Here the CDR3 reads CASSQLIGQDYYNEQFF. In DNA form, the CDR3 reads TGCGCCAGCAGCCAACTCATCGGACAGGACTACTACAATGAGCAGTTCTTC.

The genes are TRBV7-9 and TRBJ1-5; 11 bases map to TRBD1. The V gene's germline CDR1 is SEHNR and CDR2 FQNEAQ (reference sequence). After removal of 4 bases from V and 5 bases from J, the junction contained 1 base not matched to a gene. The CDR3 sequence is 14 residues long. The CDR3 loop reads CASSSDRGHQPQHF. The CDR3 DNA follows: TGTGCCAGCAGCTCGGACAGGGGGCATCAGCCCCAGCATTTT.

At least ten counts were recorded for this clone. The chain recombines TRBV18 with TRBJ1-1; D is ambiguous. The CDR3 spans 13 residues. Germline assignment: CDR1 KGHSH and CDR2 LQKENI. CDR3 sequence reads: CASRAGENTEAFF. The CDR3 nucleotides read TGTGCTTCGAGGGCAGGTGAGAACACTGAAGCTTTCTTT.

The table lists this clone with a count of one. The rearrangement links TRBV4-2 to TRBJ2-3; 10 bases align to TRBD2. In germline, CDR1 is LGHNA, CDR2 YNFKEQ. The J segment lost 2 bases and the V segment lost 4 bases, leaving 9 bases of the junction unmatched. The CDR3 runs to 17 residues. The CDR3 bases are TGTGCCAGCAGCCCCTACTCTAGCGGGGGACACACAGATACGCAGTATTTT. Translated: CASSPYSSGGHTDTQYF.

The chain carries TRBV9 and TRBJ2-5, with TRBD2 matching 13 bases. Trimming at V came to 2 bases and at J to 4 bases, leaving 2 bases not matched to a gene. The CDR3 consists of 15 residues. The germline V gene encodes CDR1 SGDLS and CDR2 YYNGEE. The CDR3 is CASSVGTSGVETQYF. CDR3 sequence (DNA): TGTGCCAGCAGCGTCGGGACTAGCGGGGTAGAGACCCAGTACTTC.

DNA for the CDR3: TGTGCCAGCAGCTTCCAACTAGCGGTTAATTCACCCCTCCACTTT. It is translated as CASSFQLAVNSPLHF. The chain joins TRBV11-2 to TRBJ1-6; D is ambiguous. CDR3 length equals 15 residues. Trimming removed 3 bases at V and 6 bases at J, with 12 bases between. The V gene's germline CDR1 is SGHAT and CDR2 FQNNGV.

The chain carries TRBV7-3 and TRBJ2-3; 7 nucleotides agree with TRBD1. The length of the CDR3 is 15 residues. Germline CDR1 SGHTA, CDR2 FQGTGA. V was pared by 5 bases and J by 0 bases, with 5 bases of the junction left unmatched. CDR3 sequence reads: CASSRLGGSTDTQYF. DNA of the CDR3: TGTGCCAGCAGCCGCTTAGGGGGCAGCACAGATACGCAGTATTTT.

V and J are TRBV3-1 (or the pseudogene TRBV3-2) and TRBJ2-1, with a weak D call TRBD2 (6 bases). Germline CDR1 reads LGHDT; CDR2 reads YNNKEL (reference sequence). The CDR3 has 16 amino acids. Between the trimmed V and J ends, which lost 0 bases and 6 bases, there was a span of 15 bases. The CDR3 here is CASSQDQEGLVNEQFF. CDR3 coding DNA: TGTGCCAGCAGCCAAGATCAGGAGGGGTTGGTCAATGAGCAGTTCTTC.

Details on this clone: Other DNA sequences in the same sample also yield this CDR3. CDR3 residues: CASSSTRGNQPQHF. DNA for the CDR3: TGTGCCAGCAGCTCAACACGGGGCAATCAGCCCCAGCATTTT. The chain has TRBV5-6 and TRBJ1-5; D ambiguous. CDR1 SGHDT and CDR2 YYEEEE come from the germline V gene. The CDR3 consists of 14 residues. V shed 3 bases and J shed 2 bases, with 9 bases lying between them.

The chain is built from TRBV27 and TRBJ2-3; the match to TRBD2 covers 11 bases. The germline V gene has CDR1 MNHEY and CDR2 SMNVEV (reference sequence). The CDR3 spans 17 residues. V shed 7 bases and J 6 bases; nucleotides not matched to a gene: 15. The CDR3 coding sequence is TGTGCCAGCACCCCTAGCGGGGGGATGGGGGGCCGTGATACGCAGTATTTT. This encodes CASTPSGGMGGRDTQYF.

This clone turned up a few times. The gene calls are TRBV27 and TRBJ1-3; maybe TRBD1 (5 bases). V shed 6 bases and J shed 3 bases, with 18 bases lying between them. This CDR3 is 16 amino acids long. Germline V gene sequence: CDR1 MNHEY, CDR2 SMNVEV (reference sequence). The CDR3 reads CASSPSVGGDGNTIYF. In DNA, the CDR3 is TGTGCCAGCAGCCCCAGTGTCGGGGGTGATGGAAACACCATATATTTT.

This sequence joins TRBV14 and TRBJ1-6; D is possibly TRBD1 (5 bases). Germline values: CDR1 SGHDN, CDR2 FVKESK. The CDR3 length is 17 residues. Trimming stripped 3 bases from V and 8 bases from J, with 20 bases between. Written as DNA, the CDR3 is TGTGCCAGCAGCCACATATCGTGGGGCTCAGGGTATTCACCCCTCCACTTT. It is translated as CASSHISWGSGYSPLHF.

The chain couples TRBV29-1 to TRBJ2-3; 10 nucleotides agree with TRBD2. The V gene end was trimmed by 6 bases and the J gene end by 0 bases; junction bases not matched to a gene: 3. Germline V lookup: CDR1 SQVTM, CDR2 ANQGSEA. This CDR3 comprises 14 residues. CDR3 loop: CSVSGGGSTDTQYF. The CDR3 nucleotides are TGCAGCGTAAGCGGGGGGGGGAGCACAGATACGCAGTATTTT.

About this clone: One junction end disagrees with the germline gene, perhaps due to a read error. The rearrangement joins TRBV3-1 (or the pseudogene TRBV3-2) to TRBJ1-2; tentative D call: TRBD1 (5 bases). CDR1 is LGHDT, CDR2 YNNKEL, per germline (reference sequence). CDR3 length: 16 residues. The chain's CDR3 is CASSQKKGLTEVSWSF. The CDR3 region has the DNA TGTGCCAGCAGCCAGAAAAAGGGACTTACCGAGGTGAGTTGGTCCTTC.

The V call is TRBV6-2 or TRBV6-3, the J call TRBJ2-7, with D tentatively TRBD1 (6 bases). Germline CDR1 MNHEY, CDR2 SVGEGT. Trimming took 2 bases from V and 1 from J, leaving 12 bases between them. This CDR3 spans 15 amino acids. CDR3: CASSYGIQGSYEQYF. CDR3 sequence (DNA): TGTGCCAGCAGTTACGGGATCCAGGGGTCCTACGAGCAGTACTTC.